These 28 T cell receptor beta chains came from one sample sequenced in a study of cytomegalovirus exposure and HLA in healthy donors. Primers: 60 Vbeta forward and 13 Jbeta reverse. The protocol was immunoSEQ multiplex PCR, while the TCRdb copy is restricted to in-frame clones and leaves out a portion. Of nearly 110,000 clones detected, 71% appear once; the ten largest clones hold roughly 3%. Sequencing was carried out using PBMCs. The receptors originated from a female donor in good health and CMV-seronegative.

This clone was detected only once. V and J are TRBV4-3 and TRBJ2-3; TRBD2 matches 7 bases. Trimming at V came to 2 bases and at J to 0 bases, leaving 8 bases not matched to a gene. This CDR3 spans 17 amino acids. The germline V gene encodes CDR1 LGHNA and CDR2 YSLEER. CDR3 residues: CASSQTPGRSSTDTQYF. CDR3 DNA sequence: TGCGCCAGCAGCCAAACACCCGGGAGGAGCAGCACAGATACGCAGTATTTT.

This clone came up many times. The sample contains more than one DNA sequence encoding this CDR3. V usage is TRBV4-3 and J usage is TRBJ2-5; TRBD1 matches 7 bases. CDR3 length equals 14 residues. V dropped 3 bases and J dropped 0; count of bases not matched to a gene: 1. The germline CDR1 and CDR2 sequences are LGHNA and YSLEER. This CDR3 is CASSQGTDQETQYF. The DNA for the CDR3 is TGCGCCAGCAGCCAGGGGACAGACCAAGAGACCCAGTACTTC.

The genes are TRBV28 and TRBJ2-1, with 7 positions matching TRBD2. CDR1 and CDR2 from the germline V gene are MDHEN and SYDVKM. With 2 bases clipped from V and 2 bases from J, the junction kept 3 bases outside the gene matches. This CDR3 contains 15 residues. The chain's CDR3 is CASSLMAGAYNEQFF. CDR3 bases: TGTGCCAGCAGTTTAATGGCGGGAGCCTACAATGAGCAGTTCTTC.

V gene TRBV7-2 combines with J gene TRBJ1-5; D is unresolved. The germline gives CDR1 SGHTA, CDR2 FQGNSA. The CDR3 has 15 amino acids. V was cut by 1 base and J by 2 bases, with 9 bases left in between. CDR3 sequence (DNA): TGTGCCAGCAGCTTAGGAAGAGCGGGCAATCAGCCCCAGCATTTT. It is translated as CASSLGRAGNQPQHF.

CDR3 in amino acids: CASSYRGGSTDTQYF. The CDR3 DNA reads as TGTGCCAGCAGTTATAGGGGGGGAAGCACAGATACGCAGTATTTT. The chain carries TRBV2 and TRBJ2-3; D perhaps matches TRBD2 (7 bases). The V gene lost 5 bases and the J gene lost 0 bases, with 12 bases spanning the gap. Germline values: CDR1 SNHLY, CDR2 FYNNEI. The CDR3 has 15 residues.

The genes are TRBV7-9 and TRBJ2-3; 9 bases line up with TRBD2. The trim removed 5 bases at V and 7 bases at J, leaving 10 bases unmatched. Germline CDR1 reads SEHNR; CDR2 reads FQNEAQ (reference sequence). The CDR3 runs 15 residues. CDR3 residues: CASSPGLSGSYTQYF. CDR3 bases: TGTGCCAGCAGCCCCGGACTTAGCGGGAGTTATACGCAGTATTTT.

Regarding this clone: Germline and junction disagree at one end, which may indicate a read error. V gene TRBV7-7 combines with J gene TRBJ2-5; the match to TRBD2 covers 7 bases. This CDR3 comprises 15 residues. CDR1 SSHAT and CDR2 FNYEAQ come from the germline V gene (reference sequence). The CDR3 reads CASSPFRVAGETQYF. Here the CDR3 DNA reads TGTGCTAGCAGCCCCTTTCGGGTAGCGGGCGAGACCCAGTACTTC.

The rearrangement uses TRBV9 and TRBJ1-3; perhaps TRBD1 as D (6 bases). The germline CDR1 and CDR2 sequences are SGDLS and YYNGEE. The ends were cut back, 2 bases at V and 4 bases at J, with 7 bases in the middle. The CDR3 consists of 13 residues. The CDR3, as DNA: TGTGCCAGCAGCGTCAGGGGCGGAAACACCATATATTTT. It codes for CASSVRGGNTIYF.

CDR3 in amino acids: CASSLVASGRNTQYF. DNA of the CDR3: TGTGCCAGCAGTCTAGTGGCTAGCGGGAGGAATACGCAGTATTTT. The V call is TRBV27, the J call TRBJ2-3; 11 nucleotides align to TRBD2. This CDR3 has 15 amino acids. CDR1 and CDR2 (germline): MNHEY, SMNVEV (reference sequence). Unmatched junction bases numbered 8, after V lost 5 bases and J lost 7 bases.

The rearrangement links TRBV11-2 to TRBJ2-1; tentatively, D is TRBD1 (5 bases). Trimming took off 5 bases at V and 10 bases at J, with 15 bases between the two ends. Germline loops: CDR1 SGHAT, CDR2 FQNNGV. The CDR3 length is 13 residues. Here the CDR3 DNA reads TGTGCCAGCAGCCTCCAGTTAGGGGCCGAGCAGTTCTTC. Its translation: CASSLQLGAEQFF.

The gene calls are TRBV7-9 and TRBJ1-1, with 8 bases fitting TRBD1. The germline V gene has CDR1 SEHNR and CDR2 FQNEAQ (reference sequence). The CDR3 is 14 residues long. Trimming cost V 5 bases and J 4 bases; bases outside gene matches: 6. CDR3 amino acids: CASSIPTGGTEAFF. The DNA for the CDR3 is TGTGCCAGCAGCATACCAACAGGGGGCACTGAAGCTTTCTTT.

Only a few counts were recorded for this clone. The DNA of the CDR3 is TGTGCCACCAGATCGGGGGGCGGGGTAGAAGCTTTCTTT. This gives the protein CATRSGGGVEAFF. The J gene is TRBJ1-1, the V gene TRBV27; D might be TRBD1 (6 bases). The germline CDR1 and CDR2 sequences are MNHEY and SMNVEV (reference sequence). V was trimmed by 10 bases and J by 8 bases, leaving 20 bases between them. This CDR3 comprises 13 residues.

This clone was detected only a few times. V gene TRBV7-8 combines with J gene TRBJ2-7, with D possibly TRBD2 on 7 matching bases. V was shortened by 4 bases and J by 2 bases, with 18 bases between the two germline ends. There are 16 residues in the CDR3. Germline V gene lookup returns CDR1 SGHVS and CDR2 FQNEAQ. The CDR3 sequence: CASSSKGGTVTYEQYF. The CDR3 nucleotides read TGTGCCAGCAGCTCCAAGGGGGGGACTGTAACCTACGAGCAGTACTTC.

V gene TRBV6-6 combines with J gene TRBJ2-7, with D maybe TRBD2 (5 bases). The germline V and J ends were trimmed by 0 bases and 3 bases, with 9 bases remaining between them. The germline CDR1 and CDR2 sequences are MNHNY and SVGAGI (reference sequence). CDR3 length: 14 amino acids. The DNA of the CDR3 is TGTGCCAGCAGTTACTCGTCGGGGAACTACGAGCAGTACTTC. Amino acid sequence: CASSYSSGNYEQYF.

This sequence joins TRBV9 and TRBJ2-7; 9 bases fit TRBD1. Germline CDR1 is SGDLS and CDR2 is YYNGEE. The V and J ends lost 0 bases and 4 bases, in that order; junction bases with no gene match: 5. The length of the CDR3 is 15 residues. CDR3 amino acids: CASSVAPGQGYEQYF. The CDR3 coding sequence is TGTGCCAGCAGCGTAGCGCCGGGACAGGGTTACGAGCAGTACTTC.

The V gene is TRBV15, the J gene TRBJ2-2; 8 nucleotides agree with TRBD2. Germline trimming cut 3 bases from V and 7 bases from J; bases unmatched to any gene: 7. Germline CDR1 is LNHNV and CDR2 is YYDKDF (reference sequence). The CDR3 is 15 amino acids. CDR3 coding DNA: TGTGCCACCAGCAGGGAGCGGGAGCGTGACGGGGAGCTGTTTTTT. It translates to CATSRERERDGELFF.

This chain connects TRBV28 to TRBJ2-4; 14 bases are a match to TRBD2. This CDR3 comprises 15 residues. The germline V gene has CDR1 MDHEN and CDR2 SYDVKM. V gave up 5 bases and J gave up 6 bases; unmatched junction bases: 3. This chain's CDR3 is CASSTGTSGRNIQYF. The CDR3 DNA reads TGTGCCAGCAGTACCGGGACTAGCGGGAGAAACATTCAGTACTTC.

The J gene is TRBJ2-7, the V gene TRBV7-9; 7 bases map to TRBD1. This CDR3 spans 15 amino acids. Trimming at V came to 5 bases and at J to 5 bases, leaving 12 bases not matched to a gene. Germline assignment: CDR1 SEHNR and CDR2 FQNEAQ (reference sequence). CDR3 nucleotide sequence: TGTGCCAGCAGCCATAGACAGGGACGGCACCACGAGCAGTACTTC. Encoded protein: CASSHRQGRHHEQYF. Full variable domain (rest looked up from reference TRBV7-9 and TRBJ2-7): DTGVSQNPRHKITKRGQNVTFRCDPISEHNRLYWYRQTLGQGPEFLTYFQNEAQLEKSRLLSDRFSAERPKGSFSTLEIQRTEQGDSAMYLCASSHRQGRHHEQYFGPGTRLTVT.

The chain recombines TRBV27 with TRBJ1-5; the D gene is possibly TRBD1 (6 bases). This CDR3 spans 15 amino acids. Germline loops: CDR1 MNHEY, CDR2 SMNVEV (reference sequence). Trimming removed 2 bases from V and 3 bases from J, with 11 bases in between. The CDR3 sequence is CASSLGAGANQPQHF. The CDR3 nucleotides read TGTGCCAGCAGTTTAGGAGCGGGGGCCAATCAGCCCCAGCATTTT.

The J gene is TRBJ2-5, the V gene TRBV21-1; the table's D gene call, TRBD1, was not cross checked with the DNA. TRBV21-1 is a pseudogene locus. There are 16 residues in the CDR3. The CDR3 here is CASSPRWTARQETQYF. The CDR3 DNA reads as TGTGCCAGCAGTCCCCGGTGGACAGCGAGACAAGAGACCCAGTACTTC.

The chain carries TRBV28 and TRBJ2-6; weak D call: TRBD2 (5 bases). The germline gives CDR1 MDHEN, CDR2 SYDVKM. The germline V and J ends were trimmed by 5 bases and 1 base, with 18 bases remaining between them. The CDR3 extends over 18 amino acids. The CDR3 loop is CASSPVRWEKSGANVLTF. CDR3 nucleotide sequence: TGTGCCAGCAGTCCAGTTAGGTGGGAGAAGTCTGGGGCCAACGTCCTGACTTTC. Full variable domain (rest looked up from reference TRBV28 and TRBJ2-6): DVKVTQSSRYLVKRTGEKVFLECVQDMDHENMFWYRQDPGLGLRLIYFSYDVKMKEKGDIPEGYSVSREKKERFSLILESASTNQTSMYLCASSPVRWEKSGANVLTFGAGSRLTVL.

J is TRBJ2-5 and V is TRBV2; D uncertain. The V end was cut by 4 bases, the J end by 4 bases, with 16 bases between. The CDR3 has 15 residues. Germline V CDR1 and CDR2: SNHLY, FYNNEI. The CDR3 sequence is CASSVPSPGGETQYF. CDR3 nucleotides: TGTGCCAGCAGTGTCCCCAGCCCGGGTGGAGAGACCCAGTACTTC.

This clone was seen a single time. This rearrangement joins TRBV10-2 to TRBJ2-7; no reliable D call. V was trimmed by 0 bases and J by 6 bases, leaving 3 bases between them. Germline CDR1 WSHSY, CDR2 SAAADI. This CDR3 region has 11 residues. CDR3 DNA sequence: TGCGCCAGCAGTGAGTCAGCCGAGCAGTACTTC. Amino acids: CASSESAEQYF.

The rearrangement joins TRBV6-5 to TRBJ2-3; D might be TRBD2 (6 bases). CDR1 is MNHEY and CDR2 is SVGAGI in the germline V gene. The V gene lost 7 bases and the J gene lost 8 bases, with 19 bases spanning the gap. CDR3 length equals 14 residues. CDR3 DNA: TGTGCCAGCAAAAACACCGGGGGAATAGGTACGCAGTATTTT. Its protein is CASKNTGGIGTQYF.

This chain uses TRBV29-1 with TRBJ2-3; D unresolved. Trimming shortened V by 4 bases and J by 2 bases, and 7 bases separated the two germline ends. The CDR3 runs to 12 residues. The germline gives CDR1 SQVTM, CDR2 ANQGSEA. This CDR3 reads CSVARLTDTQYF. CDR3 nucleotide sequence: TGCAGCGTTGCTAGGCTCACAGATACGCAGTATTTT.

This chain connects TRBV6-5 to TRBJ2-7; a weak D match, TRBD2 (6 bases). The CDR3 is 11 amino acids. The V end was cut by 6 bases, the J end by 5 bases, with 8 bases between. Germline CDR1 is MNHEY and CDR2 is SVGAGI. CDR3 protein: CASRAGNEQYF. The CDR3 DNA reads TGTGCCAGCAGAGCGGGCAACGAGCAGTACTTC.

Only one count was recorded for this clone. This rearrangement joins TRBV5-8 to TRBJ2-3; 8 nucleotides align to TRBD1. Germline CDR1 and CDR2: SGHTS and YDEGEE. The J segment lost 1 base and the V segment lost 1 base, leaving 2 bases of the junction unmatched. The CDR3 contains 15 residues. CDR3 loop: CASSLPGQGTDTQYF. The CDR3 DNA reads as TGTGCCAGCAGCTTGCCGGGACAGGGCACAGATACGCAGTATTTT.

The V and J genes are TRBV7-6 and TRBJ2-7, with TRBD2 identical over 7 bases. The CDR3 contains 14 residues. From germline, CDR1 is SGHVS and CDR2 FNYEAQ. The ends lost 5 bases at V and 6 bases at J; junction bases unmatched: 10. This CDR3 reads CASSLNGLVGEQYF. DNA for the CDR3: TGTGCCAGCAGCCTAAACGGACTAGTAGGCGAGCAGTACTTC. Full variable domain (remainder filled in from reference TRBV7-6 and TRBJ2-7): GAGVSQSPRYKVTKRGQDVALRCDPISGHVSLYWYRQALGQGPEFLTYFNYEAQQDKSGLPNDRFSAERPEGSISTLTIQRTEQRDSAMYRCASSLNGLVGEQYFGPGTRLTVT.